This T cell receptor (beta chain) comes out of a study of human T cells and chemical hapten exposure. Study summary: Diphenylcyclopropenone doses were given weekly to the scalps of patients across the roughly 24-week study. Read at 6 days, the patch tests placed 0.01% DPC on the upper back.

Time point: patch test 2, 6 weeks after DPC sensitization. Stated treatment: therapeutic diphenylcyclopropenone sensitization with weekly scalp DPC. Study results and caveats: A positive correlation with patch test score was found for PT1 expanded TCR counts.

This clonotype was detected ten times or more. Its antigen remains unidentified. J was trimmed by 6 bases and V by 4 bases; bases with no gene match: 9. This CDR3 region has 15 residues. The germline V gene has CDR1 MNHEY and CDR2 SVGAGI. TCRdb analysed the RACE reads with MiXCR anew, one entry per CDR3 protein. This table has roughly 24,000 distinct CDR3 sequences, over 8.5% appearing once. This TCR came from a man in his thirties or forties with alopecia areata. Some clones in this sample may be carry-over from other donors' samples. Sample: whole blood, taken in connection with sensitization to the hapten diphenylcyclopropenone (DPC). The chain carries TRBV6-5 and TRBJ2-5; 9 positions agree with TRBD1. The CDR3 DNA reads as TGTGCCAGCAGTTTAAACCGGGACAGGGCGAAGACCCAGTACTTC. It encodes CASSLNRDRAKTQYF.